Listed here are 28 T cell receptor beta chains from one sample, sequenced in a study of blood T cells in healthy people across ages. Sample-barcoded 5' priming and a J-beta primer mix drove a second PCR of about 6 to 12 cycles. TCRdb analysed the 5' RACE reads with MiXCR anew, one entry per CDR3 protein. This sample has hundreds of thousands of distinct CDR3 sequences, with roughly 60% found just once. The sample was blood. These receptors were obtained from a man aged 25-45 years in good health.

The V gene is TRBV12-3 or TRBV12-4, the J gene TRBJ2-3, with a possible D match to TRBD1 (6 bases). This CDR3 is built from 14 residues. V gave up 4 bases and J gave up 5 bases, with 13 bases separating them. The CDR3 nucleotides are TGTGCCAGCAGTTATGCAGGGGCGGGAGATACGCAGTATTTT. Its translation: CASSYAGAGDTQYF.

The chain is built from TRBV5-8 and TRBJ2-5; 7 bases are a match to TRBD1. This CDR3 has 15 amino acids. Trimming took 5 bases from V and 5 from J; bases not matched to a gene: 12. Germline CDR1 reads SGHTS; CDR2 reads YDEGEE. CDR3 nucleotide sequence: TGTGCCAGCAGGTCGGGACAGATGGCCGTGGAGACCCAGTACTTC. Protein sequence: CASRSGQMAVETQYF.

This clonotype was recorded once. CDR3 loop: CASSFTSGGPSSYEQYF. The CDR3 bases are TGTGCCAGCAGCTTTACTAGCGGGGGGCCCTCCTCCTACGAGCAGTACTTC. The chain has TRBV11-2 and TRBJ2-4, with 12 bases that match TRBD2. The tail of the sequence fits TRBJ2-7 better, so the J call may be wrong. Germline loops: CDR1 SGHAT, CDR2 FQNNGV. The CDR3 has 17 amino acids.

This clonotype was seen ten or more times. The chain joins TRBV7-2 to TRBJ2-3; D is possibly TRBD1 or TRBD2 (5 bases each). The V end was cut by 2 bases, the J end by 4 bases, with 7 bases between. Germline CDR1 and CDR2: SGHTA and FQGNSA. This CDR3 region has 13 residues. CDR3 residues: CASSLQGADTQYF. DNA of the CDR3: TGTGCCAGCAGCTTACAGGGAGCAGATACGCAGTATTTT. Full variable domain (rest looked up from reference TRBV7-2 and TRBJ2-3): GAGVSQSPSNKVTEKGKDVELRCDPISGHTALYWYRQSLGQGLEFLIYFQGNSAPDKSGLPSDRFSAERTGGSVSTLTIQRTQQEDSAVYLCASSLQGADTQYFGPGTRLTVL.

The rearrangement links TRBV27 to TRBJ2-2, with D unresolved. The length of the CDR3 is 13 residues. The germline V gene encodes CDR1 MNHEY and CDR2 SMNVEV (reference sequence). V dropped 3 bases and J dropped 5 bases, with 7 bases sitting between them. The chain's CDR3 is CASSFLQTGELFF. CDR3 sequence (DNA): TGTGCCAGCAGTTTTTTACAGACCGGGGAGCTGTTTTTT.

This chain connects TRBV29-1 to TRBJ1-2, with D possibly matching TRBD1 (5 bases). The germline V gene has CDR1 SQVTM and CDR2 ANQGSEA. V was shortened by 0 bases and J by 5 bases, with 22 bases between the two germline ends. The CDR3 has 17 amino acids. DNA for the CDR3: TGCAGCGTTGAAGAGTACCGGGGCGGCCGAGGGGTTTATGGCTACACCTTC. Its protein is CSVEEYRGGRGVYGYTF.

The chain joins TRBV7-6 to TRBJ2-6; D not resolved. The V gene's germline CDR1 is SGHVS and CDR2 FNYEAQ. This CDR3 is built from 16 residues. Trimming took 6 bases from V and 2 from J, leaving 14 bases between them. CDR3 residues: CASSPIRNPGANVLTF. In DNA form, the CDR3 reads TGTGCCAGCAGTCCGATCAGGAACCCTGGGGCCAACGTCCTGACTTTC.

The CDR3 region is CASSLSTGAYEQYF. The CDR3 DNA reads as TGCGCCAGCAGCTTGTCTACGGGGGCTTACGAGCAGTACTTC. V usage is TRBV5-1 and J usage is TRBJ2-7; D is perhaps TRBD1 or TRBD2 (6 bases each). The CDR3 sequence is 14 residues long. V gave up 1 base and J gave up 4 bases, with 12 bases separating them. Germline V gene data show CDR1 as SGHRS and CDR2 as YFSETQ.

This clonotype was counted between two and nine times. V and J are TRBV6-6 and TRBJ2-3, with no clear D. This CDR3 is built from 16 residues. Germline CDR1 MNHNY, CDR2 SVGAGI (reference sequence). V was trimmed by 7 bases and J by 1 base, leaving 18 bases between them. The CDR3 here is CASTDSATNGTDTQYF. CDR3 sequence (DNA): TGTGCCAGCACCGACTCAGCTACTAACGGCACAGATACGCAGTATTTT.

The CDR3 nucleotides are TGTGCCAGCAGTTTAACGCAGCAGCCCCAGCATTTT. Translated: CASSLTQQPQHF. The rearrangement uses TRBV12-3 or TRBV12-4 and TRBJ1-5; D not resolved. This CDR3 contains 12 residues. The ends were cut back, 2 bases at V and 7 bases at J, with 6 bases in the middle.

As for this clonotype: An end of the junction does not agree with germline; a read error may underlie this. V gene TRBV5-1 combines with J gene TRBJ2-5; 11 bases map to TRBD1. Germline V gene lookup returns CDR1 SGHRS and CDR2 YFSETQ. The CDR3 is 16 amino acids. In DNA form, the CDR3 reads TGCGCCAGCAGCTTTTGGGGACAGGGGGTCCAAGAGACCCAGTACTTT. Amino acids: CASSFWGQGVQETQYF. The whole variable domain, filled in from reference TRBV5-1 and TRBJ2-5, reads KAGVTQTPRYLIKTRGQQVTLSCSPISGHRSVSWYQQTPGQGLQFLFEYFSETQRNKGNFPGRFSGRQFSNSRSEMNVSTLELGDSALYLCASSFWGQGVQETQYFGPGTRLLVL.

This clonotype was picked up a small number of times. V is TRBV2 and J is TRBJ2-7; 12 nucleotides agree with TRBD2. This CDR3 comprises 14 residues. The germline CDR1 and CDR2 sequences are SNHLY and FYNNEI. J was trimmed by 7 bases and V by 6 bases; bases with no gene match: 7. This CDR3 is CASSSTSGSREQYF. In DNA form, the CDR3 reads TGTGCCAGCAGCTCGACTAGCGGGAGTCGTGAGCAGTACTTC.

The chain joins TRBV11-2 to TRBJ2-1; D ambiguous. Germline CDR1 is SGHAT and CDR2 is FQNNGV. This CDR3 is built from 15 residues. V lost 2 bases to trimming and J lost 1 base, with 9 bases between them. CDR3 nucleotide sequence: TGTGCCAGCAGCTTAAGCCACGCGTCCTACAATGAGCAGTTCTTC. Residues: CASSLSHASYNEQFF.

The DNA of the CDR3 is TGTGCCAGTAGTATTGGGGATGGCTACACCTTC. It codes for CASSIGDGYTF. The chain recombines TRBV19 with TRBJ1-2; D uncertain. There are 11 residues in the CDR3. Germline values: CDR1 LNHDA, CDR2 SQIVND (reference sequence). Trimming removed 3 bases from V and 6 bases from J, with 5 bases in between. The full variable domain, with the rest looked up from reference TRBV19 and TRBJ1-2, is DGGITQSPKYLFRKEGQNVTLSCEQNLNHDAMYWYRQDPGQGLRLIYYSQIVNDFQKGDIAEGYSVSREKKESFPLTVTSAQKNPTAFYLCASSIGDGYTFGSGTRLTVV.

The chain's CDR3 is CASSQGLALEQFF. CDR3 nucleotide sequence: TGCGCCAGCAGCCAAGGACTAGCCTTGGAGCAGTTCTTC. The chain couples TRBV4-1 to TRBJ2-1, with 7 bases matching TRBD2. Germline CDR1 is MGHRA and CDR2 is YSYEKL. The CDR3 covers 13 residues. V gave up 1 base and J gave up 10 bases; unmatched junction bases: 4.

This sequence joins TRBV7-9 and TRBJ2-7, with 7 bases fitting TRBD1. The tail of the sequence fits TRBJ2-5 better, so the J call may be wrong. CDR3 length: 14 residues. The germline gives CDR1 SEHNR, CDR2 FQNEAQ (reference sequence). CDR3: CASSLEGGEETQYF. The CDR3 region has the DNA TGTGCCAGCAGCTTAGAAGGGGGCGAAGAGACCCAGTACTTC.

The chain links TRBV28 to TRBJ1-6; D unresolved. This CDR3 contains 14 residues. Germline values: CDR1 MDHEN, CDR2 SYDVKM. Trimming shortened V by 3 bases and J by 3 bases, and 6 bases separated the two germline ends. CDR3 nucleotides: TGTGCCAGCAGTTTCCCGGGCTATAATTCACCCCTCCACTTT. Translated, it gives CASSFPGYNSPLHF. The whole variable domain, filled in from reference TRBV28 and TRBJ1-6, reads DVKVTQSSRYLVKRTGEKVFLECVQDMDHENMFWYRQDPGLGLRLIYFSYDVKMKEKGDIPEGYSVSREKKERFSLILESASTNQTSMYLCASSFPGYNSPLHFGNGTRLTVT.

The chain joins TRBV6-7 to TRBJ1-1; tentatively, D is TRBD1 (6 bases). TRBV6-7 is annotated as an ORF whose role is uncertain. Trimming shortened V by 0 bases and J by 7 bases, and 30 bases separated the two germline ends. The CDR3 spans 20 residues. CDR3 DNA sequence: TGTGCCAGCAGTTACTCGAGGGGGGTGGCAGGGTCGATGTACTACCGTGAAGCTTTCTTT. Translated, it gives CASSYSRGVAGSMYYREAFF.

The DNA for the CDR3 is TGTGCCAGCAGCTTAGGCCAGTGGGACCTTAACATTATTCAAGAGACCCAGTACTTC. This gives the protein CASSLGQWDLNIIQETQYF. The chain recombines TRBV7-9 with TRBJ2-5; D possibly uses TRBD1 or TRBD2 (5 bases each). This CDR3 is 19 amino acids long. Trimming removed 1 base from V and 2 bases from J, with 23 bases in between. Germline assignment: CDR1 SEHNR and CDR2 FQNEAQ (reference sequence).

The chain employs TRBV29-1 and TRBJ2-2; 9 positions agree with TRBD1. V was clipped by 7 bases and J by 4 bases; unmatched bases: 13. The CDR3 runs to 16 residues. CDR1 and CDR2 (germline): SQVTM, ANQGSEA. The CDR3 here is CSAEMGGTGITGELFF. CDR3 sequence (DNA): TGCAGCGCCGAAATGGGCGGGACAGGGATCACCGGGGAGCTGTTTTTT.

The rearrangement joins TRBV7-9 to TRBJ1-6, with D possibly TRBD1 on 5 matching bases. The CDR3 sequence is 12 residues long. CDR1 SEHNR and CDR2 FQNEAQ come from the germline V gene (reference sequence). Trimming left V 7 bases short and J 7 bases short, with 8 bases between. The CDR3 nucleotides are TGTGCCAGCATCAAGGGGAATTCACCCCTCCACTTT. Its protein is CASIKGNSPLHF.

The chain recombines TRBV7-2 with TRBJ1-5, with 8 positions matching TRBD1. The V and J ends lost 5 bases and 4 bases, in that order; junction bases with no gene match: 7. The V gene's germline CDR1 is SGHTA and CDR2 FQGNSA. This CDR3 is built from 15 residues. CDR3 in DNA: TGTGCCAGCAGCCCCCGGACAGGGACTAATCAGCCCCAGCATTTT. Protein: CASSPRTGTNQPQHF.

V and J are TRBV6-1 and TRBJ1-2; D gene ambiguous. The length of the CDR3 is 13 residues. Trimming pared 6 bases from V and 0 bases from J, leaving 8 bases between. The V gene's germline CDR1 is MNHNS and CDR2 SASEGT. The CDR3 DNA reads TGTGCCAGCAGACACCCAGCTAACTATGGCTACACCTTC. This gives the protein CASRHPANYGYTF.

The rearrangement links TRBV7-2 to TRBJ1-1; 7 bases map to TRBD1. The CDR3 runs to 13 residues. Trimming cost V 4 bases and J 4 bases; bases outside gene matches: 3. The germline gives CDR1 SGHTA, CDR2 FQGNSA. The CDR3 coding sequence is TGTGCCAGCAGCTCGACAGGGAGCACTGAAGCTTTCTTT. Amino acids: CASSSTGSTEAFF.

The CDR3 DNA follows: TGCGCCAGCAGCCAAGATTCCCCAGGTCAGCCCCAGCATTTT. Residues: CASSQDSPGQPQHF. The chain links TRBV4-1 to TRBJ1-5; D uncertain. This CDR3 spans 14 amino acids. V was shortened by 0 bases and J by 6 bases, with 9 bases between the two germline ends. Germline CDR1 MGHRA, CDR2 YSYEKL.

The chain joins TRBV12-3 or TRBV12-4 to TRBJ1-1, with D unclear. This CDR3 has 13 residues. The V gene lost 6 bases and the J gene lost 4 bases, with 12 bases spanning the gap. The CDR3 reads CASRGAFGTEAFF. The DNA for the CDR3 is TGTGCCAGCAGGGGCGCCTTTGGCACTGAAGCTTTCTTT.

The chain joins TRBV3-1 to TRBJ2-3; tentatively, D is TRBD1 or TRBD2 (6 bases each). Trimming cost V 3 bases and J 6 bases, with 10 bases left between them. Germline CDR1 is LGHDT and CDR2 is YNNKEL (reference sequence). There are 13 residues in the CDR3. The DNA of the CDR3 is TGTGCCAGCAGCCATAGGGGGGTGGATACGCAGTATTTT. Amino acid sequence: CASSHRGVDTQYF.

This clonotype came up once. A junction end diverges from the germline sequence, so it may reflect a read error. The chain couples TRBV15 to TRBJ1-4, with D possibly matching TRBD1 (5 bases). CDR3 length: 14 amino acids. CDR1 LNHNV and CDR2 YYDKDF come from the germline V gene (reference sequence). The CDR3 is CATSRDRDNEKLFF. CDR3 in DNA: TGTGCCACCAGTAGAGACAGAGATAATGAAAAACTGTTTTTT.